The rows below give T cell receptor beta chains drawn from one sample of a study of response to subunit inactivated influenza vaccine. TCRdb re-derived calls from the RT-PCR reads in MiXCR, one entry per CDR3 protein. The sample includes under 550,000 distinct CDR3 sequences, less than 7.5% of them seen just once. Material: PBMCs from blood, obtained around 2 years after vaccination. All receptors derive from a man aged 45 to 75 who received an inactivated influenza vaccine. Each CDR3 is given with its conserved first and last residue. The D gene is left open where the match is weak. The size of a clone is reported for some rows only, either as once, few or many, or as a class for expanded clones.

v_call	d_call	clone_size	j_call	cdr3_nt	cdr3_aa
TRBV5-1	-	-	TRBJ2-3	TGCGCCAGCAGCCTTCCTCCGGTGGAAGATACGCAGTATTTT	CASSLPPVEDTQYF
TRBV5-1	-	-	TRBJ2-7	TGCGCCAGCAGCTGGTATTACAGGGACTACGAGCAGTACTTC	CASSWYYRDYEQYF
TRBV25-1	-	-	TRBJ2-3	TGTGCCAGCACTCCGGGACGAAACACAGATACGCAGTATTTT	CASTPGRNTDTQYF
TRBV20-1	TRBD1	-	TRBJ2-3	TGCAGTGCTAGAGATTGGCGGACAGGGAGCACAGATACGCAGTATTTT	CSARDWRTGSTDTQYF
TRBV28	-	few	TRBJ2-1	TGTGCCACCCGGGGCCTCTCCTACAATGAGCAGTTCTTC	CATRGLSYNEQFF
TRBV6-5	TRBD2	many	TRBJ2-5	TGTGCCAGCAGTTACTCCGGGGGGAGCCAAGAGACCCAGTACTTC	CASSYSGGSQETQYF
TRBV3-1	-	few	TRBJ2-7	TGTGCCAGCAGCCAGGAGGCGCCTTTTACCTACGAGCAGTACTTC	CASSQEAPFTYEQYF
TRBV7-9	TRBD2	few	TRBJ2-5	TGTGCCAGCAGCCACGGGGGACTAGCGGGAGCAGAGACCCAGTACTTC	CASSHGGLAGAETQYF
TRBV5-1	-	-	TRBJ2-7	TGCGCCAGCAGCTTTAACGGGATCGACGAGCAGTACTTC	CASSFNGIDEQYF
TRBV11-2	-	many	TRBJ2-5	TGTGCCAGCAGCTTTGGACAGCAAGAGACCCAGTACTTC	CASSFGQQETQYF
TRBV2	-	few	TRBJ1-1	TGTGCCAGCAGTGAATCCTGGGGGGGCTTTGAAGCTTTCTTT	CASSESWGGFEAFF
TRBV7-2	-	few	TRBJ2-7	TGTGCCAGCAGCCCAAAAGTCGAGCAGTACTTC	CASSPKVEQYF